Detailed here is one T cell receptor (beta chain). Its antigen is not identified. These data belong to a study of spatial heterogeneity in lung cancer. As for the study in general: There were, on average, more than 8.5 raw-read appearances for each unique TCR and UMI combination. Study-level points and caveats: Circulating ubiquitous expanded tumor TCRs were observed more frequently at resection than at follow-up.

The time point here: blood at routine non-recurrence follow-up after resection. Trimming stripped 0 bases from V and 4 bases from J, with 7 bases between. The germline CDR1 and CDR2 sequences are LGHNA and YNFKEQ. The CDR3 loop spans 14 amino acids. TCR cDNA molecules each carried a unique molecular identifier. Each CDR3 protein is one row after TCRdb ran MiXCR on the 5' RACE reads. The sample has fewer than 50,000 distinct CDR3 sequences, about 10% seen once. The chain has TRBV4-2 and TRBJ2-1, with D perhaps TRBD2 (5 bases). The sample consisted of PBMCs, taken at follow-up. The TCR comes from a female donor with early-stage non-small cell lung cancer. The CDR3 sequence: CASSQEAGYNEQFF. CDR3 nucleotide sequence: TGTGCCAGCAGCCAAGAGGCGGGTTACAATGAGCAGTTCTTC.